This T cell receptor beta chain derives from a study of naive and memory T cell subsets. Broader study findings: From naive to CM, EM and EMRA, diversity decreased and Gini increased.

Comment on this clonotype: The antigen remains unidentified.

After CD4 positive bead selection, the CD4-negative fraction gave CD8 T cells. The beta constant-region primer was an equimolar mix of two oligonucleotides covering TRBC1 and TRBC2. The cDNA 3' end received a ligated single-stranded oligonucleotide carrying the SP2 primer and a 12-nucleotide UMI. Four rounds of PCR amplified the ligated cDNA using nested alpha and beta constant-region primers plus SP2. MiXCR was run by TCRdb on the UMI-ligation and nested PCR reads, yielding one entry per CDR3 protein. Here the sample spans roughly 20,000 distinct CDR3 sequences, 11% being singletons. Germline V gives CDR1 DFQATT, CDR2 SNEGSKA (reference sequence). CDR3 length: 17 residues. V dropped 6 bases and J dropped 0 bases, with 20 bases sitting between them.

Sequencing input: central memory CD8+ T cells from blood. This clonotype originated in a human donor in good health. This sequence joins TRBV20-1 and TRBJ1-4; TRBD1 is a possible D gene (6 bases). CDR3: CSAPRRGAPTTNEKLFF. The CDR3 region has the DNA TGCAGTGCCCCTAGGCGGGGGGCCCCGACAACTAATGAAAAACTGTTTTTT.